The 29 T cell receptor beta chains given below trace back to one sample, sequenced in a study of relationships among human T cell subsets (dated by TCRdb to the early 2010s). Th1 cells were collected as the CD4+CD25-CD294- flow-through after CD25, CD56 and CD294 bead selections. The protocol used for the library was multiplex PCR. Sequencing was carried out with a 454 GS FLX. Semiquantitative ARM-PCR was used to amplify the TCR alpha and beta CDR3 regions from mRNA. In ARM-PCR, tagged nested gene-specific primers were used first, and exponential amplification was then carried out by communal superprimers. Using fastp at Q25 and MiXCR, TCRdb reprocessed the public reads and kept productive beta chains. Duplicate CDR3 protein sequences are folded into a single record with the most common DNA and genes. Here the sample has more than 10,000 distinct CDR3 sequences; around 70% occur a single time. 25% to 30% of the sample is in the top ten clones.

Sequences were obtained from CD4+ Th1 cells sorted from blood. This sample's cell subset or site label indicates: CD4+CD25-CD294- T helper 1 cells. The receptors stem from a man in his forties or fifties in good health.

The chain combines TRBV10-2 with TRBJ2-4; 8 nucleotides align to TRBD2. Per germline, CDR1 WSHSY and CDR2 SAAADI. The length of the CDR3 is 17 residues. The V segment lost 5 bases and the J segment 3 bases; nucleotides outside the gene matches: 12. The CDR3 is CASSHEAGGTSKNIQYF. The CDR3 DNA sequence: TGCGCCAGCAGTCATGAGGCTGGCGGGACTAGCAAAAACATTCAGTACTTC.

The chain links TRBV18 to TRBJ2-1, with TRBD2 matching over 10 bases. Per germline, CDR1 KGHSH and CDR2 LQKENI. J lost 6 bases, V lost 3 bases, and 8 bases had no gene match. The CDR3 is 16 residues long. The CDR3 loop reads CASSPTSGDLGNEQFF. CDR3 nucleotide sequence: TGTGCCAGCTCACCTACTAGCGGGGACTTGGGCAATGAGCAGTTCTTC. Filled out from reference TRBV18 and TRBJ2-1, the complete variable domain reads NAGVMQNPRHLVRRRGQEARLRCSPMKGHSHVYWYRQLPEEGLKFMVYLQKENIIDESGMPKERFSAEFPKEGPSILRIQQVVRGDSAAYFCASSPTSGDLGNEQFFGPGTRLTVL.

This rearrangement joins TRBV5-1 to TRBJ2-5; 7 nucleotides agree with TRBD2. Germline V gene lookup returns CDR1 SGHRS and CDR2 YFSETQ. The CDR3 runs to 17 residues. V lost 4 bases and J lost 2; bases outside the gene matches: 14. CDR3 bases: TGCGCCAGCAGCCCCGGCCTACTAGCGACCGAACAAGAGACCCAGTACTTC. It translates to CASSPGLLATEQETQYF.

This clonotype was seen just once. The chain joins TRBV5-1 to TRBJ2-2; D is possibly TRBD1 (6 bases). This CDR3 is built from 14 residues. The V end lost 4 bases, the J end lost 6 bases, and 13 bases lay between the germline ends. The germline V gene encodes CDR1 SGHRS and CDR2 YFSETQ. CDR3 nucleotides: TGCGCCAGCAGCATACGACAGGTTTCCGGGGAGCTGTTTTTT. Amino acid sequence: CASSIRQVSGELFF.

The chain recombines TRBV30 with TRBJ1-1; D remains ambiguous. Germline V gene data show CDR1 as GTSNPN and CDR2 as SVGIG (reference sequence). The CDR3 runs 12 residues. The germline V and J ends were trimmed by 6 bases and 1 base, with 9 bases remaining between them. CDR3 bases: TGTGCCTGCATGCCGGCGAACACTGAAGCTTTCTTT. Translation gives CACMPANTEAFF.

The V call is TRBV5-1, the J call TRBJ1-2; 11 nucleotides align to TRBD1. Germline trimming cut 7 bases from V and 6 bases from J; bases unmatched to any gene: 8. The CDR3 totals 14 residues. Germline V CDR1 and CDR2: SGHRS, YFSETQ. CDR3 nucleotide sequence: TGCGCCAGCTCGACCTGGACAGGGGGCAATGGCTACACCTTC. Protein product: CASSTWTGGNGYTF.

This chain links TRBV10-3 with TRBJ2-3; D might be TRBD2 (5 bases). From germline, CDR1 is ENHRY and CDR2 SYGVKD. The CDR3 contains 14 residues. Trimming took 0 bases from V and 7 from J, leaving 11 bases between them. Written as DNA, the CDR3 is TGTGCCATCAGTGAGTCTCTGCCGGGGAATACGCAGTATTTT. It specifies CAISESLPGNTQYF.

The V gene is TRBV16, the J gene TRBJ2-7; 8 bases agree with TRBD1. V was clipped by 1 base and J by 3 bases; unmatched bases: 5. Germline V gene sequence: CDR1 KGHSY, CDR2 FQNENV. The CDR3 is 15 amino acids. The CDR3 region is CASSQYTGQGYEQYF. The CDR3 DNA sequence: TGTGCCAGCAGCCAATATACCGGACAGGGCTACGAGCAGTACTTC.

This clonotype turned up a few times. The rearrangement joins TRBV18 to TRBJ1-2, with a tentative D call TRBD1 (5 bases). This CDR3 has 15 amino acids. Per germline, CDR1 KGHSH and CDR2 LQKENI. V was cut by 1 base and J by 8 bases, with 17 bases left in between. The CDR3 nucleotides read TGTGCCAGCTCACCACAGGGCCCCGGGGCCGGCGGCTACACCTTC. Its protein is CASSPQGPGAGGYTF.

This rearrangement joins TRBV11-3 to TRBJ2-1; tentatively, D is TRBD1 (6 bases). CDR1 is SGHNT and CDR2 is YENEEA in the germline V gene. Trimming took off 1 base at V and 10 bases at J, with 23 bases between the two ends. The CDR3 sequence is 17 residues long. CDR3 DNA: TGTGCCAGCAGCTTAGTATCTTCGCAGGGGCGATTTTCGGAGCAGTTCTTC. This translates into CASSLVSSQGRFSEQFF.

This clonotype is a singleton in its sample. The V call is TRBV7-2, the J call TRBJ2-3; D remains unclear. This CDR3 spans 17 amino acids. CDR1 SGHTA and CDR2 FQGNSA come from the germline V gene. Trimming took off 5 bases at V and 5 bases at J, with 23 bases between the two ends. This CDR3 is CASSNRNPVLSKDTQYF. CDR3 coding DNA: TGTGCCAGCAGCAACCGGAACCCGGTCCTGTCAAAAGATACGCAGTATTTT. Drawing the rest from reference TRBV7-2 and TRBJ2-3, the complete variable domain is GAGVSQSPSNKVTEKGKDVELRCDPISGHTALYWYRQSLGQGLEFLIYFQGNSAPDKSGLPSDRFSAERTGGSVSTLTIQRTQQEDSAVYLCASSNRNPVLSKDTQYFGPGTRLTVL.

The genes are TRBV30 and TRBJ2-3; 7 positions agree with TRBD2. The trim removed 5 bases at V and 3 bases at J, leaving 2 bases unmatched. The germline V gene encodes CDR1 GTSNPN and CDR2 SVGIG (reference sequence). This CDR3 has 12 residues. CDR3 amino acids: CAWGGGTDTQYF. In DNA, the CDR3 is TGTGCCTGGGGCGGGGGAACAGATACGCAGTATTTT.

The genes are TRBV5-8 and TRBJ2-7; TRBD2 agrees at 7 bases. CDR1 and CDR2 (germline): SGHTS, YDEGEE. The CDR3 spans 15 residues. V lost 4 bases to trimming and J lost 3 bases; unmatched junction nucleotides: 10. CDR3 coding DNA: TGTGCCAGCAGCCGAGGACTAGTTTATGTCTACGAGCAGTACTTC. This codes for CASSRGLVYVYEQYF.

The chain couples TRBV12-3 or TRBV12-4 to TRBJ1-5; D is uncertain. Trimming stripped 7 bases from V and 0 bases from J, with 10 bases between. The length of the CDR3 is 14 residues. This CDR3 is CASKDDYSNQPQHF. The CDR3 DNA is TGTGCCAGCAAGGACGATTATAGCAATCAGCCCCAGCATTTT.

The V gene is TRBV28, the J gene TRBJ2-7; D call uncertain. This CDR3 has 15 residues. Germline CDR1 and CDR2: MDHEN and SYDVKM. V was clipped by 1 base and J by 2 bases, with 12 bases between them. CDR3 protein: CASSLLSGATYEQYF. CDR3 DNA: TGTGCCAGCAGTTTATTATCAGGCGCCACCTACGAGCAGTACTTC.

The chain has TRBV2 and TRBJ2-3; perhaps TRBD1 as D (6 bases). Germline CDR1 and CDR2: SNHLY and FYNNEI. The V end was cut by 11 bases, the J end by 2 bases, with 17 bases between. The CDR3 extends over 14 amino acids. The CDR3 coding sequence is TGTGCCTGTGGCCGCGACAGGATCACAGATACGCAGTATTTT. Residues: CACGRDRITDTQYF.

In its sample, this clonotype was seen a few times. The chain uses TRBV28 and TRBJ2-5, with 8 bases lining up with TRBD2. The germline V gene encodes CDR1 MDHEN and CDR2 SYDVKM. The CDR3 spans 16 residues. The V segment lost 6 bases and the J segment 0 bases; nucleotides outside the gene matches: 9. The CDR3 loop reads CASSDVAGLYQETQYF. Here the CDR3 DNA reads TGTGCCAGCAGCGATGTAGCGGGGCTGTACCAAGAGACCCAGTACTTC. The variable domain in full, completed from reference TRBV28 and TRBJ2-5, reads DVKVTQSSRYLVKRTGEKVFLECVQDMDHENMFWYRQDPGLGLRLIYFSYDVKMKEKGDIPEGYSVSREKKERFSLILESASTNQTSMYLCASSDVAGLYQETQYFGPGTRLLVL.

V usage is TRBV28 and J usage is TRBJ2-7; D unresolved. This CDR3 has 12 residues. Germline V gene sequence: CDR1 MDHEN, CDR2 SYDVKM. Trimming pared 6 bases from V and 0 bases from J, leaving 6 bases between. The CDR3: CASSKSSYEQYF. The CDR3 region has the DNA TGTGCCAGCAGCAAGAGCTCCTACGAGCAGTACTTC.

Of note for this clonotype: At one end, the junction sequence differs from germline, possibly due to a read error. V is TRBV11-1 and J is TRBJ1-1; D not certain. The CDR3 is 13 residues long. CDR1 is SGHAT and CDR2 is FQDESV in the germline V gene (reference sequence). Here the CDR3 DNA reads TGTGCCAGCAGCTTAGAACCGACGGCTAGGACCATTTTC. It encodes CASSLEPTARTIF.

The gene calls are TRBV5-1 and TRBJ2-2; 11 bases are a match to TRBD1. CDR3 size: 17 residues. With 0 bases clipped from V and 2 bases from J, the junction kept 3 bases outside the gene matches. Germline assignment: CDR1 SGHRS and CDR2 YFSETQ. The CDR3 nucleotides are TGCGCCAGCAGCTTGGGGACAGGGGGCCTCAACACCGGGGAGCTGTTTTTT. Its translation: CASSLGTGGLNTGELFF.

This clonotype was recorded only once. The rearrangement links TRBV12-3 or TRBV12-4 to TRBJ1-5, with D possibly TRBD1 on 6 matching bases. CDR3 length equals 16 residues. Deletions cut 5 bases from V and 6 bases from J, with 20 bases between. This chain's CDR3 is CASSPSGRGAGQPQHF. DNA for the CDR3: TGTGCCAGCAGTCCATCAGGACGGGGGGCGGGTCAGCCCCAGCATTTT.

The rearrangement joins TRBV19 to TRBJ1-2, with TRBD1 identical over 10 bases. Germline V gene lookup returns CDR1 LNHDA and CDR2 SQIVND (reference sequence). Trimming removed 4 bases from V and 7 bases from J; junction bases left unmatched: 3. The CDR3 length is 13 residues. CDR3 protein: CASSTTGGGGYTF. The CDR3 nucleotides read TGTGCCAGTAGTACGACAGGGGGCGGTGGCTACACCTTC.

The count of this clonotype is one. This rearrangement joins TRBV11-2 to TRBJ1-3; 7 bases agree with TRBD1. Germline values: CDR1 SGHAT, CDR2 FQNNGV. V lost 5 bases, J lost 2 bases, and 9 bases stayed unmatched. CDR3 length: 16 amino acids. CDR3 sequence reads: CASSPRTGRAGNTIYF. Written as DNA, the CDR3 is TGTGCCAGCAGCCCCAGGACAGGACGGGCTGGAAACACCATATATTTT.

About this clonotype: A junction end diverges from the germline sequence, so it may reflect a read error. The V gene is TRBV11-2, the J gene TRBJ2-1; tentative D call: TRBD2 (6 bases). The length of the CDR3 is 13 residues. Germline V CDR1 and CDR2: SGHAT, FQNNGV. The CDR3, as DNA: TGTGTCAGCAGCCTGGGGGGAGTGGGTGAGCAGTTCTTC. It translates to CVSSLGGVGEQFF.

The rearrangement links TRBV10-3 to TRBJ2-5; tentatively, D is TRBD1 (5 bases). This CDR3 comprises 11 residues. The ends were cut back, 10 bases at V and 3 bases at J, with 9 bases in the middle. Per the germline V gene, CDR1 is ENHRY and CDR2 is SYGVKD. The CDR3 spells CATQGKETQYF. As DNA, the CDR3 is TGTGCCACCCAGGGAAAAGAGACCCAGTACTTC.

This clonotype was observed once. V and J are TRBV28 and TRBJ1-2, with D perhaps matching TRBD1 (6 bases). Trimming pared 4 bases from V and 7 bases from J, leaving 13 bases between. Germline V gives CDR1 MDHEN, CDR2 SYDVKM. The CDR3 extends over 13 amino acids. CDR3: CASSSGAFRGYTF. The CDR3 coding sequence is TGTGCCAGCAGTTCAGGGGCCTTCCGTGGCTACACCTTC.

The CDR3 protein is CASIRGGGPKNIQYF. In nucleotides, the CDR3 is TGTGCCAGCATAAGGGGCGGGGGGCCCAAAAACATTCAGTACTTC. This chain connects TRBV28 to TRBJ2-4; 8 nucleotides agree with TRBD2. CDR1 is MDHEN, CDR2 SYDVKM, per germline. The CDR3 sequence is 15 residues long. J was trimmed by 2 bases and V by 7 bases; bases with no gene match: 7.

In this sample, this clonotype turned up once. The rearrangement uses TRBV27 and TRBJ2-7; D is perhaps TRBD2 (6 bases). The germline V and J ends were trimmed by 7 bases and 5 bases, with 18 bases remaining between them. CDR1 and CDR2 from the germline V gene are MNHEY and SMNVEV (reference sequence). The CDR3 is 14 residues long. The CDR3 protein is CASNPAGIRDEQYF. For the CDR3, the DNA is TGTGCCAGCAACCCGGCGGGGATTAGGGACGAGCAGTACTTC.

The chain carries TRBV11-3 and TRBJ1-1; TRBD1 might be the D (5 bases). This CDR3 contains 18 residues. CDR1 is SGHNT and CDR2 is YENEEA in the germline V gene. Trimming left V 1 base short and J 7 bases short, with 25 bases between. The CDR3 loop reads CASSLGSGRAGTNGEAFF. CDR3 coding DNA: TGTGCCAGCAGCTTAGGCTCGGGAAGAGCCGGGACCAATGGTGAAGCTTTCTTT.